The 21 T cell receptor beta chains presented below share a single source sample, sequenced in a study of technical replicates of blood from a handful of donors. Repertoires were generated with immunoSEQ multiplex PCR, while TCRdb's copy carries only in-frame clones and drops some. Of over 85,000 clones detected, 90% to 97% appear once; the ten largest clones hold around 0.35%. The sample comprised T cells isolated from PBMCs. These TCRs come from a human donor in good health.

The gene calls are TRBV21-1 and TRBJ2-7; the table's D gene call, TRBD2, was not cross checked with the DNA. TRBV21-1 is marked as a pseudogene. The CDR3 extends over 15 amino acids. CDR3 in amino acids: CASSGRLAGVWEQYF. CDR3 in DNA: TGTGCCAGCAGCGGTCGACTAGCGGGAGTGTGGGAGCAGTACTTC.

The rearrangement uses TRBV19 and TRBJ2-7, with TRBD1 identical over 7 bases. The CDR3 has 12 amino acids. Germline trimming cut 6 bases from V and 6 bases from J; bases unmatched to any gene: 5. Germline loops: CDR1 LNHDA, CDR2 SQIVND (reference sequence). The chain's CDR3 is CASSPTGVEQYF. The CDR3 DNA sequence: TGTGCCAGTAGCCCTACAGGGGTCGAGCAGTACTTC.

The chain has TRBV9 and TRBJ1-1; no firm D call. The CDR3 runs to 16 residues. The germline V gene has CDR1 SGDLS and CDR2 YYNGEE. Deletions cut 0 bases from V and 0 bases from J, with 12 bases between. The CDR3 bases are TGTGCCAGCAGCGTAGGGACTGGGGTTATGAACACTGAAGCTTTCTTT. This translates into CASSVGTGVMNTEAFF. Looking up the rest from reference TRBV9 and TRBJ1-1 gives the full variable domain: DSGVTQTPKHLITATGQRVTLRCSPRSGDLSVYWYQQSLDQGLQFLIQYYNGEERAKGNILERFSAQQFPDLHSELNLSSLELGDSALYFCASSVGTGVMNTEAFFGQGTRLTVV.

The chain uses TRBV29-1 and TRBJ1-2, with D tentatively TRBD1 (5 bases). The CDR3 loop spans 14 amino acids. CDR1 is SQVTM, CDR2 ANQGSEA, per germline. The V gene lost 1 base and the J gene lost 6 bases, with 15 bases spanning the gap. The CDR3 DNA follows: TGCAGCGTTGAAGGCCCGGCGGGGGAAGATGGCTACACCTTC. Translated: CSVEGPAGEDGYTF. The whole variable domain, filled in from reference TRBV29-1 and TRBJ1-2, reads SAVISQKPSRDICQRGTSLTIQCQVDSQVTMMFWYRQQPGQSLTLIATANQGSEATYESGFVIDKFPISRPNLTFSTLTVSNMSPEDSSIYLCSVEGPAGEDGYTFGSGTRLTVV.

The chain links TRBV9 to TRBJ2-7; D might be TRBD1 (5 bases). The CDR3 is made up of 13 amino acids. Per germline, CDR1 SGDLS and CDR2 YYNGEE. The V and J ends lost 0 bases and 6 bases respectively, with 10 bases between them. The CDR3 sequence: CASSVGQGGEQYF. The CDR3 nucleotides read TGTGCCAGCAGCGTAGGGCAGGGTGGCGAGCAGTACTTC.

The chain recombines TRBV6-5 with TRBJ2-1, with D possibly matching TRBD2 (6 bases). The germline CDR1 and CDR2 sequences are MNHEY and SVGAGI. This CDR3 is built from 13 residues. Deletions cut 8 bases from V and 9 bases from J, with 17 bases between. The chain's CDR3 is CASQGASVGEQFF. The CDR3 DNA follows: TGTGCCAGCCAAGGGGCTAGCGTGGGTGAGCAGTTCTTC.

The CDR3 sequence: CASSLMVRGNTIYF. In DNA form, the CDR3 reads TGTGCCAGCAGCCTCATGGTGAGGGGAAACACCATATATTTT. This sequence joins TRBV13 and TRBJ1-3; D is undetermined. V was clipped by 5 bases and J by 4 bases, with 12 bases between them. CDR1 and CDR2 from the germline V gene are PRHDT and FYEKMQ (reference sequence). This CDR3 region has 14 residues.

The chain has TRBV7-2 and TRBJ1-2, with 7 positions matching TRBD1. The V gene's germline CDR1 is SGHTA and CDR2 FQGNSA. The CDR3 covers 14 residues. V was clipped by 3 bases and J by 4 bases; unmatched bases: 5. Written as DNA, the CDR3 is TGTGCCAGCAGCTTTGGGTCAGGGGGCTATGGCTACACCTTC. Translating it yields CASSFGSGGYGYTF.

The chain has TRBV18 and TRBJ2-4, with 13 bases lining up with TRBD2. The CDR3 contains 19 residues. The V and J ends lost 1 base and 1 base, in that order; junction bases with no gene match: 7. CDR1 KGHSH and CDR2 LQKENI come from the germline V gene. CDR3 DNA: TGTGCCAGCTCACCACAAAGGACTAGCGGGAGTGGGGCCAAAAACATTCAGTACTTC. Translation: CASSPQRTSGSGAKNIQYF.

The chain combines TRBV9 with TRBJ1-2; weak D call: TRBD1 (6 bases). The V end was cut by 0 bases, the J end by 4 bases, with 19 bases between. Per the germline V gene, CDR1 is SGDLS and CDR2 is YYNGEE. CDR3 length: 17 amino acids. The CDR3 DNA reads TGTGCCAGCAGCGTAGTATATGCCGACAGGCCCCTCTATGGCTACACCTTC. Translating it yields CASSVVYADRPLYGYTF.

This sequence joins TRBV6-1 and TRBJ1-5, with a possible D match to TRBD1 (5 bases). The V end was cut by 8 bases, the J end by 4 bases, with 12 bases between. The germline CDR1 and CDR2 sequences are MNHNS and SASEGT. The CDR3 has 13 residues. CDR3 sequence: CASLGEGNQPQHF. As DNA, the CDR3 is TGTGCCAGCCTAGGGGAAGGGAATCAGCCCCAGCATTTT.

The J gene is TRBJ1-4, the V gene TRBV28; no firm D call. Trimming cost V 2 bases and J 4 bases, with 8 bases left between them. Germline loops: CDR1 MDHEN, CDR2 SYDVKM. The CDR3 totals 14 residues. CDR3 nucleotide sequence: TGTGCCAGCAGTTTAAACCGGTATAATGAAAAACTGTTTTTT. Encoded protein: CASSLNRYNEKLFF.

The rearrangement links TRBV20-1 to TRBJ2-7; D unclear. The germline CDR1 and CDR2 sequences are DFQATT and SNEGSKA (reference sequence). The V gene lost 1 base and the J gene lost 3 bases, with 4 bases spanning the gap. The CDR3 spans 11 residues. This CDR3 is CSARGHYEQYF. DNA of the CDR3: TGCAGTGCTAGAGGACACTACGAGCAGTACTTC.

The V gene is TRBV28, the J gene TRBJ2-7; D might be TRBD1 (5 bases). This CDR3 is 14 amino acids long. V was shortened by 5 bases and J by 5 bases, with 16 bases between the two germline ends. The germline CDR1 and CDR2 sequences are MDHEN and SYDVKM. In DNA form, the CDR3 reads TGTGCCAGCAGTCCGCCGCAGGGTCCCCACGAGCAGTACTTC. Amino acids: CASSPPQGPHEQYF.

The genes are TRBV29-1 and TRBJ2-2, with 7 positions matching TRBD2. The CDR3 length is 14 residues. J lost 5 bases, V lost 5 bases, and 8 bases had no gene match. Germline V gene lookup returns CDR1 SQVTM and CDR2 ANQGSEA. Here the CDR3 DNA reads TGCAGCGTTCAACCGGGGGGTGGTACCGGGGAGCTGTTTTTT. As protein: CSVQPGGGTGELFF.

The V call is TRBV19, the J call TRBJ2-7; 8 bases are shared with TRBD2. V lost 3 bases to trimming and J lost 5 bases; unmatched junction nucleotides: 9. CDR1 and CDR2 from the germline V gene are LNHDA and SQIVND (reference sequence). The CDR3 length is 15 residues. The DNA of the CDR3 is TGTGCCAGTAGTATTAGCAGCGGGAGTATTGACGAGCAGTACTTC. This encodes CASSISSGSIDEQYF.

This clone was recorded only once. The CDR3 spells CASSSGTVTYEQYF. DNA for the CDR3: TGCGCCAGCAGCTCCGGGACAGTAACCTACGAGCAGTACTTC. The chain joins TRBV5-1 to TRBJ2-7; 7 nucleotides line up with TRBD1. This CDR3 is built from 14 residues. The J segment lost 2 bases and the V segment lost 3 bases, leaving 5 bases of the junction unmatched. Germline assignment: CDR1 SGHRS and CDR2 YFSETQ.

The chain links TRBV11-2 to TRBJ2-1; no firm D call. The CDR3 is 14 residues long. Trimming took off 1 base at V and 8 bases at J, with 12 bases between the two ends. CDR1 and CDR2 (germline): SGHAT, FQNNGV. This chain's CDR3 is CASSLAPSLYEQFF. In DNA form, the CDR3 reads TGTGCCAGCAGCTTAGCGCCGAGCCTATATGAGCAGTTCTTC.

The chain carries TRBV4-1 and TRBJ2-1; TRBD2 aligns across 8 bases. Germline CDR1 reads MGHRA; CDR2 reads YSYEKL. V lost 4 bases and J lost 3; bases outside the gene matches: 17. This CDR3 spans 19 amino acids. The CDR3 DNA reads TGCGCCAGCAGCCCCCGGGGCGGGAGGCCTCGACCAAACTACAATGAGCAGTTCTTC. Its protein is CASSPRGGRPRPNYNEQFF.

The V gene is TRBV7-9, the J gene TRBJ2-5; tentative D call: TRBD1 (6 bases). Germline V gene lookup returns CDR1 SEHNR and CDR2 FQNEAQ (reference sequence). V was pared by 5 bases and J by 1 base, with 14 bases between. The CDR3 contains 15 residues. The CDR3 coding sequence is TGTGCCAGCAGCCGACACTACAGGGTCCAAGAGACCCAGTACTTC. As protein: CASSRHYRVQETQYF.

V is TRBV5-1 and J is TRBJ2-7; D possibly corresponds to TRBD2 (5 bases). The V gene lost 4 bases and the J gene lost 3 bases, with 14 bases spanning the gap. Germline V gene sequence: CDR1 SGHRS, CDR2 YFSETQ. The CDR3 runs to 14 residues. In DNA form, the CDR3 reads TGCGCCAGCAGCCCGTGGACGAGGGACTACGAGCAGTACTTC. Its translation: CASSPWTRDYEQYF.